A selection of T cell receptor beta chains follows, all from one sample in a study of Graves' ophthalmopathy and Graves' hyperthyroidism. MiXCR was run by TCRdb on the multiplex PCR reads, yielding one entry per CDR3 protein. The sample shows about 1.2 million distinct CDR3 sequences, about two fifths of them seen only once. What was sequenced was peripheral blood or thyroid tissue (not recorded which). These receptors came from an adult man with Graves' hyperthyroidism. Each CDR3 is given with its conserved first and last residue. Each record gives: clone size, V gene, J gene, D gene, CDR3 protein, CDR3 DNA. The D gene is left open where the match is weak. Not every row has a clone size; where given, it reads once, few, many or a size class.

abundance: NA; v_gene: TRBV4-1; j_gene: TRBJ1-2; d_gene: NA; CDR3aa: CASSQTEGQGNYGYTF; CDR3nt: TGCGCCAGCAGCCAAACCGAAGGGCAGGGTAACTATGGCTACACCTTC
abundance: few; v_gene: TRBV20-1; j_gene: TRBJ2-7; d_gene: NA; CDR3aa: CSAKATQSSYEQYF; CDR3nt: TGCAGTGCCAAAGCTACGCAATCATCTTACGAGCAGTACTTC
abundance: NA; v_gene: TRBV20-1; j_gene: TRBJ2-5; d_gene: NA; CDR3aa: CSAADLLGQETQYF; CDR3nt: TGCAGTGCGGCGGACCTCCTCGGACAAGAGACCCAGTACTTC
abundance: NA; v_gene: TRBV10-3; j_gene: TRBJ2-3; d_gene: TRBD2; CDR3aa: CAIRLAGETDTQYF; CDR3nt: TGTGCCATCAGACTAGCGGGGGAGACAGATACGCAGTATTTT
abundance: many; v_gene: TRBV19; j_gene: TRBJ2-7; d_gene: NA; CDR3aa: CASSMETGLGYEQYF; CDR3nt: TGTGCCAGTAGTATGGAGACGGGATTAGGCTACGAGCAGTACTTC
abundance: many; v_gene: TRBV29-1; j_gene: TRBJ1-2; d_gene: NA; CDR3aa: CSVEVGSSGYTF; CDR3nt: TGCAGCGTTGAAGTCGGGTCGTCCGGCTACACCTTC
abundance: many; v_gene: TRBV4-1; j_gene: TRBJ1-2; d_gene: TRBD1; CDR3aa: CASSQVGQAAYTF; CDR3nt: TGCGCCAGCAGCCAAGTGGGACAGGCGGCCTACACCTTC
abundance: many; v_gene: TRBV27; j_gene: TRBJ1-2; d_gene: NA; CDR3aa: CASSFRGFDGYTF; CDR3nt: TGTGCCAGCAGTTTCCGGGGTTTCGATGGCTACACCTTC
abundance: NA; v_gene: TRBV20-1; j_gene: TRBJ1-2; d_gene: TRBD1; CDR3aa: CSARGDRTSPEYTF; CDR3nt: TGCAGTGCTAGAGGGGACAGGACTAGCCCGGAGTACACCTTC
abundance: many; v_gene: TRBV29-1; j_gene: TRBJ1-1; d_gene: NA; CDR3aa: CSVDQGLPAFF; CDR3nt: TGCAGCGTTGACCAGGGTCTTCCAGCTTTCTTT
abundance: many; v_gene: TRBV10-3; j_gene: TRBJ2-6; d_gene: TRBD1; CDR3aa: CAMRGPGANVLTF; CDR3nt: TGTGCCATGAGGGGGCCTGGGGCCAACGTCCTGACTTTC
abundance: many; v_gene: TRBV4-1; j_gene: TRBJ2-2; d_gene: NA; CDR3aa: CASRRQKTNTGELFF; CDR3nt: TGCGCCAGCAGGCGACAGAAAACGAACACCGGGGAGCTGTTTTTT
abundance: NA; v_gene: TRBV29-1; j_gene: TRBJ2-7; d_gene: TRBD1; CDR3aa: CSTKGGTGAYEQYF; CDR3nt: TGCAGCACAAAGGGCGGGACAGGGGCATACGAGCAGTACTTC
abundance: NA; v_gene: TRBV24-1; j_gene: TRBJ2-5; d_gene: TRBD1; CDR3aa: CAGQGTKTQYF; CDR3nt: TGTGCCGGACAGGGTACGAAGACCCAGTACTTC
abundance: many; v_gene: TRBV5-1; j_gene: TRBJ2-7; d_gene: NA; CDR3aa: CASSPNRDLRYEQYF; CDR3nt: TGCGCCAGCAGCCCTAACAGGGATCTGCGCTACGAGCAGTACTTC
abundance: NA; v_gene: TRBV9; j_gene: TRBJ2-7; d_gene: TRBD2; CDR3aa: CASSVGLAGFEQYF; CDR3nt: TGTGCCAGCAGCGTAGGGCTAGCGGGGTTCGAGCAGTACTTC
abundance: NA; v_gene: TRBV6-6; j_gene: TRBJ2-7; d_gene: TRBD1; CDR3aa: CASTKPGDRAYEQYF; CDR3nt: TGTGCCAGCACTAAACCGGGGGACAGGGCCTACGAGCAGTACTTC
abundance: many; v_gene: TRBV14; j_gene: TRBJ1-3; d_gene: NA; CDR3aa: CASSQENTIYF; CDR3nt: TGTGCCAGCAGCCAAGAGAACACCATATATTTT
abundance: NA; v_gene: TRBV7-9; j_gene: TRBJ2-1; d_gene: TRBD2; CDR3aa: CASTSGIHHNEQFF; CDR3nt: TGTGCCAGCACTAGCGGCATCCACCACAATGAGCAGTTCTTC
abundance: NA; v_gene: TRBV12-3/TRBV12-4; j_gene: TRBJ1-5; d_gene: TRBD1; CDR3aa: CASSLTQGAFGQPQHF; CDR3nt: TGTGCCAGCAGCCTAACACAGGGGGCATTCGGTCAGCCCCAGCATTTT
abundance: many; v_gene: TRBV20-1; j_gene: TRBJ2-7; d_gene: TRBD2; CDR3aa: CSASGLAGAYEQYF; CDR3nt: TGCAGTGCTAGCGGACTAGCGGGAGCCTACGAGCAGTACTTC
abundance: NA; v_gene: TRBV2; j_gene: TRBJ2-7; d_gene: TRBD1; CDR3aa: CASRAGTGADEQYF; CDR3nt: TGTGCCAGCAGAGCCGGGACAGGGGCAGACGAGCAGTACTTC
abundance: few; v_gene: TRBV6-6; j_gene: TRBJ2-2; d_gene: TRBD1; CDR3aa: CASSYDGTGRTTGELFF; CDR3nt: TGTGCCAGCAGTTACGACGGGACAGGGCGGACCACCGGGGAGCTGTTTTTT
abundance: many; v_gene: TRBV10-2; j_gene: TRBJ2-2; d_gene: TRBD2; CDR3aa: CASIGTSGYTGELFF; CDR3nt: TGCGCCAGTATCGGGACTAGCGGGTACACCGGGGAGCTGTTTTTT
abundance: NA; v_gene: TRBV6-2/TRBV6-3; j_gene: TRBJ2-7; d_gene: NA; CDR3aa: CASIQTYPYEQYF; CDR3nt: TGTGCCAGCATCCAGACCTATCCGTACGAGCAGTACTTC
abundance: few; v_gene: TRBV9; j_gene: TRBJ2-7; d_gene: NA; CDR3aa: CASSPHEDRGEQYF; CDR3nt: TGTGCCAGCAGCCCCCATGAGGATCGGGGCGAGCAGTACTTC
abundance: NA; v_gene: TRBV20-1; j_gene: TRBJ1-2; d_gene: TRBD1; CDR3aa: CSAADRTYGYTF; CDR3nt: TGCAGTGCTGCGGACAGGACCTATGGCTACACCTTC
abundance: few; v_gene: TRBV29-1; j_gene: TRBJ2-5; d_gene: NA; CDR3aa: CSVGPSGDEPQYF; CDR3nt: TGCAGCGTTGGGCCGTCGGGGGACGAGCCCCAGTACTTC
abundance: many; v_gene: TRBV20-1; j_gene: TRBJ2-7; d_gene: TRBD2; CDR3aa: CSATHTSGRASAEQYF; CDR3nt: TGCAGTGCGACACACACTAGCGGGAGGGCCTCTGCAGAGCAGTACTTC
abundance: many; v_gene: TRBV11-2; j_gene: TRBJ2-7; d_gene: NA; CDR3aa: CASSLGHFYEQYF; CDR3nt: TGTGCCAGCAGCTTGGGACACTTCTACGAGCAGTACTTC
abundance: NA; v_gene: TRBV7-7; j_gene: TRBJ2-7; d_gene: TRBD2; CDR3aa: CASRAGGRAYEQYF; CDR3nt: TGTGCCAGCAGAGCGGGAGGACGAGCCTACGAGCAGTACTTC
abundance: NA; v_gene: TRBV20-1; j_gene: TRBJ2-7; d_gene: NA; CDR3aa: CSATGHGYTYEQYF; CDR3nt: TGCAGTGCTACCGGACACGGGTACACCTACGAGCAGTACTTC
abundance: NA; v_gene: TRBV7-9; j_gene: TRBJ2-7; d_gene: NA; CDR3aa: CASSPKDVRAYEQYF; CDR3nt: TGTGCCAGCAGCCCCAAAGATGTGAGGGCCTACGAGCAGTACTTC
abundance: many; v_gene: TRBV4-1; j_gene: TRBJ2-7; d_gene: NA; CDR3aa: CASSQEIVGALYEQYF; CDR3nt: TGCGCCAGCAGCCAAGAGATCGTGGGAGCACTCTACGAGCAGTACTTC
abundance: few; v_gene: TRBV7-8; j_gene: TRBJ1-3; d_gene: NA; CDR3aa: CASSSGEAASSWNTIYF; CDR3nt: TGTGCCAGCAGCTCCGGGGAGGCCGCCAGCTCTTGGAACACCATATATTTT
abundance: few; v_gene: TRBV7-8; j_gene: TRBJ1-5; d_gene: NA; CDR3aa: CASSPNGGSNQPQHF; CDR3nt: TGTGCCAGCAGCCCCAACGGGGGGAGCAATCAGCCCCAGCATTTT
abundance: NA; v_gene: TRBV7-8; j_gene: TRBJ1-5; d_gene: NA; CDR3aa: CASSLEGGNGSNQPQHF; CDR3nt: TGTGCCAGCAGCTTAGAAGGAGGGAATGGAAGCAATCAGCCCCAGCATTTT
abundance: many; v_gene: TRBV19; j_gene: TRBJ1-5; d_gene: TRBD1; CDR3aa: CASSTNSTGRNQPQHF; CDR3nt: TGTGCCAGTAGTACGAACTCGACAGGGCGCAATCAGCCCCAGCATTTT
abundance: NA; v_gene: TRBV7-9; j_gene: TRBJ2-1; d_gene: TRBD1; CDR3aa: CASSSGQGARNEQFF; CDR3nt: TGTGCCAGCAGCTCCGGACAGGGGGCACGTAATGAGCAGTTCTTC
abundance: NA; v_gene: TRBV25-1; j_gene: TRBJ1-4; d_gene: NA; CDR3aa: CASSEGSGLREKLFF; CDR3nt: TGTGCCAGCAGTGAGGGATCAGGGTTGCGTGAAAAACTGTTTTTT
abundance: NA; v_gene: TRBV2; j_gene: TRBJ2-7; d_gene: NA; CDR3aa: CASSTIQGSYEQYF; CDR3nt: TGTGCCAGCAGTACCATACAGGGTTCCTACGAGCAGTACTTC
abundance: NA; v_gene: TRBV29-1; j_gene: TRBJ1-3; d_gene: NA; CDR3aa: CSVGTSGSSGNTIYF; CDR3nt: TGCAGCGTCGGGACTAGCGGGAGCTCTGGAAACACCATATATTTT
abundance: many; v_gene: TRBV10-3; j_gene: TRBJ1-1; d_gene: NA; CDR3aa: CAISEGGTEAFF; CDR3nt: TGTGCCATCAGTGAGGGGGGCACTGAAGCTTTCTTT
abundance: many; v_gene: TRBV10-3; j_gene: TRBJ1-6; d_gene: TRBD1; CDR3aa: CAIQGANSPLHF; CDR3nt: TGTGCCATTCAGGGGGCGAATTCACCCCTCCACTTT
abundance: few; v_gene: TRBV6-4; j_gene: TRBJ1-4; d_gene: TRBD1; CDR3aa: CASSSQGVLNEKLFF; CDR3nt: TGTGCCAGCAGTTCCCAGGGGGTTTTGAATGAAAAACTGTTTTTT
abundance: many; v_gene: TRBV7-2; j_gene: TRBJ2-2; d_gene: TRBD1; CDR3aa: CASSYLTGPAGELFF; CDR3nt: TGTGCCAGCAGCTATCTGACAGGGCCCGCCGGGGAGCTGTTTTTT
abundance: few; v_gene: TRBV20-1; j_gene: TRBJ1-1; d_gene: NA; CDR3aa: CSARDSNGVLNTEAFF; CDR3nt: TGCAGTGCTAGAGATTCAAATGGGGTGCTGAACACTGAAGCTTTCTTT
abundance: NA; v_gene: TRBV10-3; j_gene: TRBJ2-5; d_gene: NA; CDR3aa: CAISGTSGGQETQYF; CDR3nt: TGTGCCATCAGCGGGACATCGGGGGGTCAAGAGACCCAGTACTTC
abundance: NA; v_gene: TRBV10-2; j_gene: TRBJ2-7; d_gene: NA; CDR3aa: CASSAGLRINEQYF; CDR3nt: TGCGCCAGCAGTGCCGGACTACGCATAAACGAGCAGTACTTC
abundance: NA; v_gene: TRBV7-9; j_gene: TRBJ1-2; d_gene: NA; CDR3aa: CASSRGGVYTF; CDR3nt: TGTGCCAGCAGCCGAGGGGGTGTCTACACCTTC
abundance: once; v_gene: TRBV20-1; j_gene: TRBJ1-4; d_gene: TRBD1; CDR3aa: CSAEDPIGTGNEKLFF; CDR3nt: TGCAGTGCTGAGGACCCTATTGGGACAGGGAATGAAAAACTGTTTTTT
abundance: many; v_gene: TRBV5-1; j_gene: TRBJ1-5; d_gene: NA; CDR3aa: CASRPTPNQPQHF; CDR3nt: TGCGCCAGCAGGCCTACTCCTAATCAGCCCCAGCATTTT
abundance: many; v_gene: TRBV10-3; j_gene: TRBJ2-2; d_gene: TRBD2; CDR3aa: CAISASLAGGRTGELFF; CDR3nt: TGTGCCATCAGTGCGTCCCTAGCGGGAGGGCGTACCGGGGAGCTGTTTTTT
abundance: few; v_gene: TRBV2; j_gene: TRBJ1-2; d_gene: TRBD1; CDR3aa: CASSEARTGSPANYGYTF; CDR3nt: TGTGCCAGCAGTGAAGCACGGACAGGGTCGCCAGCTAACTATGGCTACACCTTC
abundance: many; v_gene: TRBV29-1; j_gene: TRBJ1-2; d_gene: TRBD1; CDR3aa: CSVDLDPGQGVGGYTF; CDR3nt: TGCAGCGTTGACTTAGATCCGGGACAGGGGGTTGGGGGCTACACCTTC
abundance: many; v_gene: TRBV20-1; j_gene: TRBJ2-5; d_gene: TRBD2; CDR3aa: CSARSGGPETQYF; CDR3nt: TGCAGTGCTAGATCGGGGGGGCCGGAGACCCAGTACTTC
abundance: NA; v_gene: TRBV20-1; j_gene: TRBJ2-5; d_gene: NA; CDR3aa: CSADKRGLETQYF; CDR3nt: TGCAGTGCTGACAAAAGGGGGTTAGAGACCCAGTACTTC
abundance: many; v_gene: TRBV10-3; j_gene: TRBJ1-2; d_gene: NA; CDR3aa: CATQRESTNYGYTF; CDR3nt: TGTGCCACCCAACGGGAATCCACTAACTATGGCTACACCTTC
abundance: many; v_gene: TRBV20-1; j_gene: TRBJ2-5; d_gene: NA; CDR3aa: CSASPDSKLNQETQYF; CDR3nt: TGCAGTGCTAGCCCCGACAGCAAACTTAACCAAGAGACCCAGTACTTC
abundance: few; v_gene: TRBV10-2; j_gene: TRBJ1-1; d_gene: NA; CDR3aa: CASSEQDAGVEKGTEAFF; CDR3nt: TGCGCCAGCAGTGAGCAGGATGCAGGGGTTGAGAAGGGCACTGAAGCTTTCTTT